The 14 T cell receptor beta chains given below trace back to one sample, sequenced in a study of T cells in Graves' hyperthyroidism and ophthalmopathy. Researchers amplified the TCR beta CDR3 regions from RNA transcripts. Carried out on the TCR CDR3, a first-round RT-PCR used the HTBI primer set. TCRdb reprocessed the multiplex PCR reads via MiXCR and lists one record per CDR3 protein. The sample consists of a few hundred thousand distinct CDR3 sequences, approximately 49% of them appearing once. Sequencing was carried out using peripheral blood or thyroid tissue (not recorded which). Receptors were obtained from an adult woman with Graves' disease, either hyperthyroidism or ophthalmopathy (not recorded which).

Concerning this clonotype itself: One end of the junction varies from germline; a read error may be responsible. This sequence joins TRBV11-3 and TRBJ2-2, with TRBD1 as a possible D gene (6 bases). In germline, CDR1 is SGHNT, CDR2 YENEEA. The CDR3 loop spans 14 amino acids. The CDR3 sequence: CASSFVTGSGELLF. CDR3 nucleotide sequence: TGTGCCAGCAGCTTCGTAACAGGGTCCGGGGAGCTGCTTTTT. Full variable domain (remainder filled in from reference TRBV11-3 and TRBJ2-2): EAGVVQSPRYKIIEKKQPVAFWCNPISGHNTLYWYLQNLGQGPELLIRYENEEAVDDSQLPKDRFSAERLKGVDSTLKIQPAELGDSAVYLCASSFVTGSGELLFGEGSRLTVL.

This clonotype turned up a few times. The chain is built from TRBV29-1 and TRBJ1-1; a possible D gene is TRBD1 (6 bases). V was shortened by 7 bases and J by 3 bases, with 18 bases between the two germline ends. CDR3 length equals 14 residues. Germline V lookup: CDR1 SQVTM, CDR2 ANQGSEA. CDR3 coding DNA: TGCAGCGCCGAAAGGGGGGTGTGGGACACTGAAGCTTTCTTT. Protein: CSAERGVWDTEAFF.

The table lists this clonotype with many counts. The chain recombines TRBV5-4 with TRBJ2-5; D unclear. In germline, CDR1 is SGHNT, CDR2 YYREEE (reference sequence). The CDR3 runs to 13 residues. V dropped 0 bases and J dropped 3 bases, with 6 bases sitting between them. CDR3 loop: CASSLVEKETQYF. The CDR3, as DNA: TGTGCCAGCAGCTTGGTGGAGAAAGAGACCCAGTACTTC.

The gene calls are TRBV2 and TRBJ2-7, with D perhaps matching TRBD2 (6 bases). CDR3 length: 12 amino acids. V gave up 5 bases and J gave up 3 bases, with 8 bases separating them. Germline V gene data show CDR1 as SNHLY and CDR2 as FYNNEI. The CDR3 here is CASSTTSYEQYF. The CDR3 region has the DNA TGTGCCAGCAGTACGACTAGCTACGAGCAGTACTTC.

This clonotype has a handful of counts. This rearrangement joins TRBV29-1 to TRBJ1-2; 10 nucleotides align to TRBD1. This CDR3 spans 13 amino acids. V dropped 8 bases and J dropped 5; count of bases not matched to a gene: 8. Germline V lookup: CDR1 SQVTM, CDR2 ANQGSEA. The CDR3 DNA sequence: TGCAGCTCGACAGGGGGCGCAGGGTATGGCTACACCTTC. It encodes CSSTGGAGYGYTF.

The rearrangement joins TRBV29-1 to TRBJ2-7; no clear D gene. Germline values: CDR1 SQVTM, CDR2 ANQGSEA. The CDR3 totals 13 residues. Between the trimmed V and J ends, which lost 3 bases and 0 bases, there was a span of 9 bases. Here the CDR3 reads CSVERWGSYEQYF. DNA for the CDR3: TGCAGCGTTGAGCGTTGGGGCTCCTACGAGCAGTACTTC.

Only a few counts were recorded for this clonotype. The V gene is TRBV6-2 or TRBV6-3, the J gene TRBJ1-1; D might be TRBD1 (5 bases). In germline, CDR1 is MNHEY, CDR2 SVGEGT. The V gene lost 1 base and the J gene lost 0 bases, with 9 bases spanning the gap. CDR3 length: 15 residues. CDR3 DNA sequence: TGTGCCAGCAGTTACTTAGGACAAGTGAACACTGAAGCTTTCTTT. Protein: CASSYLGQVNTEAFF.

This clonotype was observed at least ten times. CDR3 region: CAISDLAGDTGELFF. CDR3 DNA: TGTGCCATCAGTGATCTAGCGGGGGACACCGGGGAGCTGTTTTTT. The J gene is TRBJ2-2, the V gene TRBV10-3, with 10 bases identical to TRBD2. In germline, CDR1 is ENHRY, CDR2 SYGVKD. Trimming removed 3 bases from V and 3 bases from J; junction bases left unmatched: 1. This CDR3 has 15 residues.

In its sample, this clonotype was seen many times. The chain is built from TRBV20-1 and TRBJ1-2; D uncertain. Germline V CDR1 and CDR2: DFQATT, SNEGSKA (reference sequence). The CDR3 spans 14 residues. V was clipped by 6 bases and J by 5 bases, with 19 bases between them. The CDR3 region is CSAMGGNLHYGYTF. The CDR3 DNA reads TGCAGTGCGATGGGAGGGAATCTTCATTATGGCTACACCTTC.

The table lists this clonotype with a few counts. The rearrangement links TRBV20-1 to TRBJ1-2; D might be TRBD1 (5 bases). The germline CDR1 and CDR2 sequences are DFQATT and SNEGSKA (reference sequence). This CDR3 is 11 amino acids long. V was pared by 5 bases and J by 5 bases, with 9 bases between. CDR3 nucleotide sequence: TGCAGTGCTCAGGGCTTGTATGGCTACACCTTC. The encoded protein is CSAQGLYGYTF.

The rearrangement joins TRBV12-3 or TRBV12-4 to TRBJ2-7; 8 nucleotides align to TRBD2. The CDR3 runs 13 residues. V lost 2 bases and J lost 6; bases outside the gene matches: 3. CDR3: CASSLSGTSEQYF. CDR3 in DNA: TGTGCCAGCAGTTTATCTGGGACTAGCGAGCAGTACTTC.

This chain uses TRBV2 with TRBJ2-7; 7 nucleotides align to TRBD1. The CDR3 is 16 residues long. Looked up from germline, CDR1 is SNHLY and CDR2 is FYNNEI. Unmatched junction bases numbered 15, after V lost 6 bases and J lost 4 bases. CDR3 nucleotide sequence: TGTGCCAGCAGCCTAGAAGGTACAGGGGCGCGTTACGAGCAGTACTTC. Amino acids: CASSLEGTGARYEQYF.

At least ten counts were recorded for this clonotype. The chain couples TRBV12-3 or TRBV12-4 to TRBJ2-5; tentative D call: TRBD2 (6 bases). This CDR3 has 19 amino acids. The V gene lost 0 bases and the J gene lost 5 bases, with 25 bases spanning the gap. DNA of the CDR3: TGTGCCAGCAGTTTAGCGCTAACCTGGACTATTGGGTCGGGGGAGACCCAGTACTTC. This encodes CASSLALTWTIGSGETQYF.

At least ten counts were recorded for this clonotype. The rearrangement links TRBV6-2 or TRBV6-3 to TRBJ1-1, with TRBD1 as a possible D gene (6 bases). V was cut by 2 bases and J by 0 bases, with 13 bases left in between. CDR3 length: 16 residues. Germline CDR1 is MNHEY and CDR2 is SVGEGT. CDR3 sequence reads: CASSYTTGTVNTEAFF. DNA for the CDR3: TGTGCCAGCAGTTACACGACAGGCACCGTGAACACTGAAGCTTTCTTT.